These 20 T cell receptor beta chains share one sample of origin, sequenced in a study of lymphopenia after photon versus proton radiotherapy. This table comes from immunoSEQ multiplex PCR, and its TCRdb copy is limited to in-frame clones, with some not included. In the table there are around 50,000 clones, approximately 84% of which are singletons. The input for sequencing was peripheral blood, taken from a patient treated with proton-based radiotherapy. These receptors were taken from a man in his sixties with pancreatic cancer.

The J gene is TRBJ1-3, the V gene TRBV7-9; no firm D call. This CDR3 has 14 residues. V was cut by 2 bases and J by 0 bases, with 5 bases left in between. CDR1 and CDR2 from the germline V gene are SEHNR and FQNEAQ (reference sequence). CDR3 nucleotides: TGTGCCAGCAGCTTAACGGTCTCTGGAAACACCATATATTTT. Its translation: CASSLTVSGNTIYF.

V and J are TRBV2 and TRBJ2-3; D possibly uses TRBD1 or TRBD2 (5 bases each). With 4 bases removed from V and 6 bases from J, the gap between germline ends came to 14 bases. CDR1 SNHLY and CDR2 FYNNEI come from the germline V gene. CDR3 length: 14 amino acids. Written as DNA, the CDR3 is TGTGCCAGCAGTGCCGGGACCCCGGGGGATACGCAGTATTTT. Amino acid sequence: CASSAGTPGDTQYF.

V gene TRBV19 combines with J gene TRBJ1-3; no firm D call. Deletions cut 5 bases from V and 1 base from J, with 15 bases between. Germline V gene lookup returns CDR1 LNHDA and CDR2 SQIVND (reference sequence). This CDR3 spans 16 amino acids. This CDR3 reads CASSLRAASSGNTIYF. The CDR3 bases are TGTGCCAGTAGTCTCCGAGCGGCCAGTTCTGGAAACACCATATATTTT.

This chain connects TRBV6-1 to TRBJ2-7; tentative D call: TRBD1 (6 bases). This CDR3 has 12 residues. Germline CDR1 MNHNS, CDR2 SASEGT. The V and J ends lost 7 bases and 4 bases respectively, with 11 bases between them. CDR3 sequence reads: CASTKGQYEQYF. DNA for the CDR3: TGTGCCAGCACCAAAGGACAGTACGAGCAGTACTTC.

The chain combines TRBV9 with TRBJ1-1; a possible D gene is TRBD1 (6 bases). CDR1 is SGDLS and CDR2 is YYNGEE in the germline V gene. The CDR3 sequence is 14 residues long. V shed 0 bases and J shed 7 bases, with 13 bases lying between them. The CDR3, as DNA: TGTGCCAGCAGCGTAGCAGGGGCCCTGGGTGAAGCTTTCTTT. It encodes CASSVAGALGEAFF.

The chain has TRBV19 and TRBJ1-5; TRBD1 agrees at 8 bases. The trim removed 7 bases at V and 7 bases at J, leaving 6 bases unmatched. The germline gives CDR1 LNHDA, CDR2 SQIVND (reference sequence). The length of the CDR3 is 13 residues. The CDR3 loop reads CASNGQGWQPQHF. The CDR3 DNA reads TGTGCCAGTAATGGACAGGGTTGGCAGCCCCAGCATTTT.

The genes are TRBV18 and TRBJ2-3, with D possibly TRBD1 on 6 matching bases. CDR1 KGHSH and CDR2 LQKENI come from the germline V gene. The CDR3 length is 13 residues. Trimming took off 6 bases at V and 2 bases at J, with 9 bases between the two ends. CDR3 in DNA: TGTGCCAGCTCCCGGGACAACACAGATACGCAGTATTTT. Translated: CASSRDNTDTQYF.

The rearrangement links TRBV6-6 to TRBJ1-4; D gene ambiguous. The germline CDR1 and CDR2 sequences are MNHNY and SVGAGI (reference sequence). Trimming stripped 0 bases from V and 5 bases from J, with 13 bases between. The CDR3 has 16 residues. The CDR3 loop reads CASSYSIREKNEKLFF. The CDR3 region has the DNA TGTGCCAGCAGTTACTCGATTAGGGAGAAAAATGAAAAACTGTTTTTT.

CDR3 DNA: TGTGCCAGCAGTTCACAGGGGCGCAAGATCTATGGCTACACCTTC. Protein product: CASSSQGRKIYGYTF. The gene calls are TRBV28 and TRBJ1-2; TRBD1 matches at 7 bases. This CDR3 has 15 amino acids. The germline gives CDR1 MDHEN, CDR2 SYDVKM. Unmatched junction bases numbered 9, after V lost 4 bases and J lost 4 bases.

The chain combines TRBV5-4 with TRBJ2-1; 9 bases align to TRBD2. CDR3 size: 16 residues. CDR1 is SGHNT, CDR2 YYREEE, per germline (reference sequence). J was trimmed by 4 bases and V by 4 bases; bases with no gene match: 9. The CDR3 coding sequence is TGTGCCAGCAGCCCCTCGGGTAGCGGGAGATACAATGAGCAGTTCTTC. This sequence encodes CASSPSGSGRYNEQFF. The full variable domain, with the rest looked up from reference TRBV5-4 and TRBJ2-1, is ETGVTQSPTHLIKTRGQQVTLRCSSQSGHNTVSWYQQALGQGPQFIFQYYREEENGRGNFPPRFSGLQFPNYSSELNVNALELDDSALYLCASSPSGSGRYNEQFFGPGTRLTVL.

The V gene is TRBV6-5, the J gene TRBJ1-2; no clear D gene. CDR1 is MNHEY, CDR2 SVGAGI, per germline. V was trimmed by 0 bases and J by 5 bases, leaving 13 bases between them. This CDR3 is 15 amino acids long. CDR3 nucleotide sequence: TGTGCCAGCAGTTACTCTTCGTTCGACGGTTATGGCTACACCTTC. Amino acids: CASSYSSFDGYGYTF.

CDR3 nucleotides: TGTGCCAGCAGCTCTAGCGGGAGAGGCACAGATACGCAGTATTTT. Protein: CASSSSGRGTDTQYF. The chain combines TRBV5-4 with TRBJ2-3; 10 bases agree with TRBD2. The ends lost 3 bases at V and 1 base at J; junction bases unmatched: 2. Looked up from germline, CDR1 is SGHNT and CDR2 is YYREEE (reference sequence). This CDR3 is 15 amino acids long. The variable domain in full, completed from reference TRBV5-4 and TRBJ2-3, reads ETGVTQSPTHLIKTRGQQVTLRCSSQSGHNTVSWYQQALGQGPQFIFQYYREEENGRGNFPPRFSGLQFPNYSSELNVNALELDDSALYLCASSSSGRGTDTQYFGPGTRLTVL.

V and J are TRBV15 and TRBJ2-3; TRBD2 agrees at 11 bases. Losses at the gene ends were 0 bases for V and 4 bases for J; bases not matched to a gene: 6. This CDR3 spans 17 amino acids. In germline, CDR1 is LNHNV, CDR2 YYDKDF (reference sequence). Here the CDR3 reads CATSRDTSGRRSDTQYF. The DNA for the CDR3 is TGTGCCACCAGCAGAGATACTAGCGGGAGAAGGTCAGATACGCAGTATTTT.

There are a few counts of this clone. The rearrangement uses TRBV7-2 and TRBJ2-7; 8 bases agree with TRBD1. The germline gives CDR1 SGHTA, CDR2 FQGNSA. After removal of 3 bases from V and 2 bases from J, the junction contained 3 bases not matched to a gene. The CDR3 extends over 14 amino acids. The CDR3 spells CASSLAGQAYEQYF. The CDR3 region has the DNA TGTGCCAGCAGCTTGGCGGGACAGGCCTACGAGCAGTACTTC.

The chain couples TRBV5-1 to TRBJ2-3, with 14 nucleotides matching TRBD2. Germline V CDR1 and CDR2: SGHRS, YFSETQ. J was trimmed by 5 bases and V by 4 bases; bases with no gene match: 9. The CDR3 runs 17 residues. CDR3 loop: CASSAGTSGSPRDTQYF. The DNA for the CDR3 is TGCGCCAGCAGCGCAGGGACTAGCGGGAGTCCAAGAGATACGCAGTATTTT. Full variable domain (outside the CDR3, taken from reference TRBV5-1 and TRBJ2-3): KAGVTQTPRYLIKTRGQQVTLSCSPISGHRSVSWYQQTPGQGLQFLFEYFSETQRNKGNFPGRFSGRQFSNSRSEMNVSTLELGDSALYLCASSAGTSGSPRDTQYFGPGTRLTVL.

The chain recombines TRBV13 with TRBJ1-1; tentative D call: TRBD1 (5 bases). Per germline, CDR1 PRHDT and CDR2 FYEKMQ (reference sequence). Trimming stripped 5 bases from V and 6 bases from J, with 10 bases between. This CDR3 comprises 12 residues. For the CDR3, the DNA is TGTGCCAGCAGCCCAGGGTGGGCTGAAGCTTTCTTT. Translation gives CASSPGWAEAFF.

The rearrangement joins TRBV19 to TRBJ2-4; unclear D gene. Trimming stripped 0 bases from V and 8 bases from J, with 8 bases between. This CDR3 has 13 amino acids. Germline V gene sequence: CDR1 LNHDA, CDR2 SQIVND (reference sequence). Here the CDR3 DNA reads TGTGCCAGTAGTATAGATACGGTCGACATTCAGTACTTC. Its translation is CASSIDTVDIQYF.

This clone was seen a single time. Other DNA sequences in this specimen translate into the identical CDR3. V usage is TRBV28 and J usage is TRBJ1-1, with 10 positions matching TRBD1. Losses at the gene ends were 5 bases for V and 1 base for J; bases not matched to a gene: 1. Per the germline V gene, CDR1 is MDHEN and CDR2 is SYDVKM. The CDR3 is made up of 14 amino acids. The CDR3, as DNA: TGTGCCAGCAGTCGGACAGGGGGGAACACTGAAGCTTTCTTT. Its protein product is CASSRTGGNTEAFF. Using reference TRBV28 and TRBJ1-1 for the parts outside the CDR3, the full variable domain is DVKVTQSSRYLVKRTGEKVFLECVQDMDHENMFWYRQDPGLGLRLIYFSYDVKMKEKGDIPEGYSVSREKKERFSLILESASTNQTSMYLCASSRTGGNTEAFFGQGTRLTVV.

J is TRBJ2-1 and V is TRBV5-1; 7 nucleotides match TRBD1. The germline gives CDR1 SGHRS, CDR2 YFSETQ. The CDR3 spans 15 residues. With V trimmed by 0 bases and J by 6 bases, 6 bases remained unmatched. Here the CDR3 reads CASSLGSGGINEQFF. The CDR3 bases are TGCGCCAGCAGCTTGGGGTCAGGGGGTATCAATGAGCAGTTCTTC.

V and J are TRBV11-3 and TRBJ1-3, with D uncertain. The CDR3 has 14 residues. Looked up from germline, CDR1 is SGHNT and CDR2 is YENEEA. The V end was cut by 2 bases, the J end by 4 bases, with 9 bases between. CDR3 loop: CASSLYGPGNTIYF. For the CDR3, the DNA is TGTGCCAGCAGCTTATACGGGCCGGGAAACACCATATATTTT.